This T cell receptor beta chain emerged from a study of early T cells in non-severe SARS-CoV-2 infection. Study in general: Sequencing targeted bulk RNA from unsorted whole blood, leaving chains unpaired.

This clonotype was found many times. TCRdb reprocessed the 5' RACE reads via MiXCR and lists one record per CDR3 protein. The sample includes tens of thousands of distinct CDR3 sequences, roughly 4.5% seen only once; the top ten take approximately 6.3%. Germline V CDR1 and CDR2: LGHNA, YNFKEQ. The CDR3 is made up of 14 amino acids. Trimming removed 4 bases at V and 4 bases at J, with 13 bases between. This TCR was sampled from an adult who was a healthcare worker with PCR-confirmed SARS-CoV-2 infection or an uninfected control (not recorded which). The gene calls are TRBV4-2 and TRBJ1-2, with a weak D call TRBD1 (5 bases). Sequenced material: whole blood. CDR3 nucleotides: TGTGCCAGCAGCCCCGAGCAGGGCTCCTATGGCTACACCTTC. Protein sequence: CASSPEQGSYGYTF.